A selection of T cell receptor beta chains follows, all from one sample in a study of blood T cell repertoires in COVID-19. Measured with immunoSEQ multiplex PCR; TCRdb has only the in-frame clones, and not every one. The sample lists around 160,000 clones; roughly 80% were seen once. Sequencing input: peripheral blood. These TCRs come from a woman aged 40-49 years with active or convalescent COVID-19. Both conserved end residues are part of each CDR3. A D gene is named only where the DNA matches it firmly. Not all rows give a size; the values are once, few, many and, for expanded clones, a class.

v_gene: TRBV27; j_gene: TRBJ2-7; d_gene: TRBD1; abundance: -; CDR3nt: TGTGCCAGCAGTCGGGACAGCTCCTACGAGCAGTACTTC; CDR3aa: CASSRDSSYEQYF
v_gene: TRBV5-1; j_gene: TRBJ1-4; d_gene: TRBD1; abundance: once; CDR3nt: TGCGCCAGCAGCTTGGGATCAGTGGGACAGGGGGCAACTAATGAAAAACTGTTTTTT; CDR3aa: CASSLGSVGQGATNEKLFF
v_gene: TRBV4-2; j_gene: TRBJ2-7; d_gene: -; abundance: -; CDR3nt: TGTGCCAGCAGCCCTCCGCGGGCAGACGAGCAGTACTTC; CDR3aa: CASSPPRADEQYF
v_gene: TRBV9; j_gene: TRBJ1-2; d_gene: -; abundance: -; CDR3nt: TGTGCCAGCAGCGTAGCCGGGACACCGAACTATGGCTACACCTTC; CDR3aa: CASSVAGTPNYGYTF
v_gene: TRBV11-2; j_gene: TRBJ1-6; d_gene: -; abundance: few; CDR3nt: TGTGCCAGCAGCCTCAAACTTGACAGCCATAATTCACCCCTCCACTTT; CDR3aa: CASSLKLDSHNSPLHF
v_gene: TRBV7-9; j_gene: TRBJ1-2; d_gene: -; abundance: -; CDR3nt: TGTGCCAGCAGCTTAGGGCGACAGGCGAGCTACACCTTC; CDR3aa: CASSLGRQASYTF
v_gene: TRBV9; j_gene: TRBJ1-1; d_gene: -; abundance: -; CDR3nt: TGTGCCAGCAGCGTTCTGACCGGGACACAATCCCTCCGAGCTTTCTTT; CDR3aa: CASSVLTGTQSLRAFF
v_gene: TRBV6-5; j_gene: TRBJ1-1; d_gene: TRBD1; abundance: -; CDR3nt: TGTGCCAGCAGTTTCCACAGGGGGAACACTGAAGCTTTCTTT; CDR3aa: CASSFHRGNTEAFF
v_gene: TRBV11-2; j_gene: TRBJ1-1; d_gene: TRBD1; abundance: -; CDR3nt: TGTGCCAGCACCAAAGGGACAGGGACTGAAGCTTTCTTT; CDR3aa: CASTKGTGTEAFF
v_gene: TRBV6-6; j_gene: TRBJ1-3; d_gene: -; abundance: -; CDR3nt: TGTGCCAGCACCTTTACAGGGCCGCTTACTGGAAACACCATATATTTT; CDR3aa: CASTFTGPLTGNTIYF
v_gene: TRBV5-6; j_gene: TRBJ1-5; d_gene: -; abundance: -; CDR3nt: TGTGCCAGCAGCCCGCTAGGTGGGAGGGGCAATCAGCCCCAGCATTTT; CDR3aa: CASSPLGGRGNQPQHF
v_gene: TRBV5-5; j_gene: TRBJ2-6; d_gene: TRBD1; abundance: -; CDR3nt: TGTGCCAGCAGCCCGGGACAGGGCCCTGGGGCCAACGTCCTGACTTTC; CDR3aa: CASSPGQGPGANVLTF